A selection of T cell receptor beta chains follows, all from one sample in a study of metastatic and nonmetastatic thyroid tumors. TCRdb re-processed the PCR reads through MiXCR. This sample has around 26,000 clones, with 3.7% found just once. Sequencing input: blood. The receptors shown here come from a male donor with papillary thyroid cancer or a benign thyroid nodule (not recorded which). Some clones in this sample may be carry-over from other donors' samples. The conserved cysteine and the conserved F or W are not part of the CDR3 here. Only part of the rows carry a size: once, few, many, or a class if the clone is expanded.

v_call | clone_size | cdr3_aa
TRBV20-1 | many | SAERSGLYNEQF
TRBV19 | many | ASSPTNNEQF
TRBV20-1 | - | SATGSLHYGYT
TRBV9 | many | ASSLPQFDGKSYNEQF
TRBV24-1 | medium-sized | ATSQDYNEQF
TRBV7-2 | few | ASSLTSDTEAF
TRBV5-1 | - | ASSFVALNTEAF
TRBV19 | few | ASSSPRTGGAFGYT
TRBV2 | many | ASSKKVGAWTEAF
TRBV6-1 | few | ASTRMGQGSYEQY
TRBV2 | few | ASIRSYEQY
TRBV24-1 | - | ATSALGGQF
TRBV12-3/TRBV12-4 | - | ASIPGNTGALF
TRBV30 | many | AWSGADDSYEQY
TRBV6-1 | medium-sized | ASSEPGQGSQGYT
TRBV19 | - | ASSIKGDNEQF
TRBV15 | many | ATSREGAGQRFLNEQY
TRBV28 | few | ASSATARYEQY
TRBV6-2/TRBV6-3 | few | ASSLQGLDYGYT
TRBV6-2/TRBV6-3 | few | ASRDRGSSDEQY
TRBV28 | many | ASSLWGVSNTGELF
TRBV9 | - | ASSVGSGSLGELF
TRBV30 | many | AWRTRGRDRGKEEAF
TRBV7-8 | - | ASSLDGLYNEQF
TRBV5-1 | few | ASSLYSFNYGYT
TRBV19 | many | ASIAGRNTGELF
TRBV6-1 | medium-sized | ASSRTNEKLF
TRBV7-8 | many | ASSLWGQGSGNTIY
TRBV6-1 | few | ASRPRGRDNSPLH
TRBV27 | - | ASSEDGPHGWNGYT
TRBV28 | - | ASSFRGIMNTGELF
TRBV6-2/TRBV6-3 | - | ASSAGVYGYT
TRBV20-1 | - | SASTGMTYEQY
TRBV7-9 | - | ASGNNQQGGLF
TRBV6-1 | few | ASSTNNQPQH
TRBV6-2/TRBV6-3 | - | ASIWGQGYT
TRBV9 | many | ASSAGGGTNLNEQF
TRBV6-1 | medium-sized | ASSESGSSTGELF
TRBV19 | - | ASSPLVAGGYEQF
TRBV5-4 | few | ASSNTGAGYGYT
TRBV5-1 | many | ASHSPSGNEQF
TRBV5-1 | - | ASSLDRTLGKEY
TRBV6-1 | few | ASSERTSGNYEQY
TRBV5-1 | many | ASSFLGDGANVLT
TRBV6-1 | few | ASRRTGRNQPQH
TRBV5-1 | few | ASSSGWDTDTQY
TRBV20-1 | medium-sized | SASLAGRSYEQY
TRBV6-1 | - | ASSEGLAGVTGELF
TRBV7-2 | many | ASSLEARGTGELF
TRBV6-1 | - | ASSDLMGNDQPQH
TRBV11-2 | many | ASSPDSLSRELF
TRBV6-2/TRBV6-3 | few | ASSTSPNTGELF